The 2 T cell receptor beta chains below were found in one sample sequenced in a study of beta chain features in type 1 diabetes. Study-wide points: The study found moderately but significantly shorter TCRB CDR3s in all four CD4+ subsets of Type 1 diabetes patients.

cDNA synthesis used the whole RNA isolate, giving expressed TCRB sequences. Some clones are missing from TCRdb's copy, which holds only in-frame ones; the method was immunoSEQ multiplex PCR. The data contain about 160,000 clones, approximately 8% of them seen just once; the ten biggest clones take up 0.5% to 0.55%. Their antigen targets remain unknown. Material for sequencing was central memory CD4+ T cells from blood. These receptor sequences come from a man aged 18 to 35 with type 1 diabetes.

This clone was recorded a few times. The rearrangement uses TRBV7-9 and TRBJ1-5, with D hard to call. The germline CDR1 and CDR2 sequences are SEHNR and FQNEAQ (reference sequence). The CDR3 spans 13 residues. V was clipped by 3 bases and J by 7 bases, with 10 bases between them. CDR3 loop: CASSLNYRQPQHF. CDR3 DNA: TGTGCCAGCAGCTTGAACTACCGACAGCCCCAGCATTTT. The full variable domain, rest sourced from reference TRBV7-9 and TRBJ1-5, is DTGVSQNPRHKITKRGQNVTFRCDPISEHNRLYWYRQTLGQGPEFLTYFQNEAQLEKSRLLSDRFSAERPKGSFSTLEIQRTEQGDSAMYLCASSLNYRQPQHFGDGTRLSIL.

The chain employs TRBV27 and TRBJ1-5; 9 nucleotides match TRBD1. V was clipped by 6 bases and J by 6 bases; unmatched bases: 12. This CDR3 region has 16 residues. Germline CDR1 MNHEY, CDR2 SMNVEV (reference sequence). The CDR3, as DNA: TGTGCCAGCAGGGAGACAGGGGGAGTTCGCGGTCAGCCCCAGCATTTT. This sequence encodes CASRETGGVRGQPQHF.